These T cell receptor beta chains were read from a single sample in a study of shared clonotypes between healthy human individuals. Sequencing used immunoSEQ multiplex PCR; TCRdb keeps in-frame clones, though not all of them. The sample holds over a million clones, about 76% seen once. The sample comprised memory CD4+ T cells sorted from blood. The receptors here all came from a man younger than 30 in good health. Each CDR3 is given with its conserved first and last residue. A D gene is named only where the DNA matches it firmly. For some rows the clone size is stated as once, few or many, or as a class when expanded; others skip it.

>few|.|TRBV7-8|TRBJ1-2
TGTGCCAGCAGCACGACAGGAAATTATGGCTACACCTTC
CASSTTGNYGYTF
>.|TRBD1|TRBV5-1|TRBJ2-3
TGCGCCAGCAGCCCTCAGGGGGCGTCGGGCACAGATACGCAGTATTTT
CASSPQGASGTDTQYF
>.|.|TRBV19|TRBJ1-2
TGTGCCAGTAGGGCAGCTTCTAACTATGGCTACACCTTC
CASRAASNYGYTF
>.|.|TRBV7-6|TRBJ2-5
TGTGCCAGCAGCCCAGGGCGGATATCATCAGAGACCCAGTACTTC
CASSPGRISSETQYF
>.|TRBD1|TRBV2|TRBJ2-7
TGTGCCAGCAGGGGACAGGGCGTTTTGTTGGACGAGCAGTACTTC
CASRGQGVLLDEQYF
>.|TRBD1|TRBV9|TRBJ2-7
TGTGCCAGCAGCTGGGGACAGGGCTCCTCTGTAGAGCAGTACTTC
CASSWGQGSSVEQYF
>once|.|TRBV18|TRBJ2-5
TGTGCCAGCTCAAACTTGGTTTTAGAGACCCAGTACTTC
CASSNLVLETQYF
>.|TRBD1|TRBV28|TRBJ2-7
TGTGCCAGCAGTTTAACGGGACAGGGGATCAACGAGCAGTACTTC
CASSLTGQGINEQYF
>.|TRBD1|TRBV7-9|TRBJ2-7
TGTGCCAGCAGCTTAGGGACAGGGGTGACGGGCGAGCAGTACTTC
CASSLGTGVTGEQYF
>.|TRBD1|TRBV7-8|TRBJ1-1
TGTGCCAGCAGTTGGGGACAGGGAGCTGAAGCTTTCTTT
CASSWGQGAEAFF
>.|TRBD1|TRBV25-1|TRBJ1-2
TGTGCCAGCAGTGAACGGACAGGCCGCAGCTACACCTTC
CASSERTGRSYTF
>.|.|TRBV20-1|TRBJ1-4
TGCAGTGGGCGGACTAATGAAAAACTGTTTTTT
CSGRTNEKLFF
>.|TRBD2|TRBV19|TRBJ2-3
TGTGCCAGTAAACGGGATGCTAGCGGGGGCGATACGCAGTATTTT
CASKRDASGGDTQYF
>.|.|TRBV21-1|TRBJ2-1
TGTGCCAGCAGCAAAGCTGGCGATATAGCGGGAGCACAGGGGAATGAGCAGTTCTTC
CASSKAGDIAGAQGNEQFF
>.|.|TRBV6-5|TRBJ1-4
TGTGCCAGCAACACTCGCGATCAGGGGGAAAAACTGTTTTTT
CASNTRDQGEKLFF
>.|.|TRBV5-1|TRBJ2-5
TGCGCCAGCAGCTTGGGGACTAAACAAGAGACCCAGTACTTC
CASSLGTKQETQYF
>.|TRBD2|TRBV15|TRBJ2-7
TGTGCCACCAGCAGAGACCTCGTGGCGGGGGGGCCTTACGAGCAGTACTTC
CATSRDLVAGGPYEQYF
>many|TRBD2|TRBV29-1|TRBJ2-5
TGCAGCGCCGCGGGGGGCCAAGAGACCCAGTACTTC
CSAAGGQETQYF
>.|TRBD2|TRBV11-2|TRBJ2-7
TGTGCCAGCAGCTTTACTAGCGGGGTATACGAGCAGTACTTC
CASSFTSGVYEQYF
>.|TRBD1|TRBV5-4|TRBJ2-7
TGTGCCAGCAGCTTGGGAGGGGGACAGGGGGCAAACGAGCAGTACTTC
CASSLGGGQGANEQYF
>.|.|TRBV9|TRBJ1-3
TGTGCCAGCAGCGTAGGACAGAGTGGTGGAAACACCATATATTTT
CASSVGQSGGNTIYF
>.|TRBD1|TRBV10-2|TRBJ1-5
TGCGCCAGCAGTCCGGCGGGGACAGGTAGCAATCAGCCCCAGCATTTT
CASSPAGTGSNQPQHF
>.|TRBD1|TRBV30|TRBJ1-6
TGTGCCTGGAGTGTACGAGGGACAGCCTATAATTCACCCCTCCACTTT
CAWSVRGTAYNSPLHF
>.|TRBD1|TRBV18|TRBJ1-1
TGTGCCAGCTCACCTGGACAGGGATTGGGCACTGAAGCTTTCTTT
CASSPGQGLGTEAFF
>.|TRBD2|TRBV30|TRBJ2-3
TGTGCCTGGAGTGTAGGACTAGCGGGGGGGATGCAGTATTTT
CAWSVGLAGGMQYF
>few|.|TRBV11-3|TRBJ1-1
TGTGCCAGCAGCTTACCGGGGCTCATGAACACTGAAGCTTTCTTT
CASSLPGLMNTEAFF
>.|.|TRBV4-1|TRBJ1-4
TGCGCCAGCAGCCAGGGAAACCCGCGGGGGACGGGAAATGAAAAACTGTTTTTT
CASSQGNPRGTGNEKLFF
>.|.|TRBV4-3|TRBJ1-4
TGCGCCAGCAGTCAAAACGGGGGGCCGAATGAAAAACTGTTTTTT
CASSQNGGPNEKLFF
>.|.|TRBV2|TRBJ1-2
TGTGCCAGCAGTGAAGGGGGCAGCTACTATGGCTACACCTTC
CASSEGGSYYGYTF
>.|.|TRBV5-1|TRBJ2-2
TGCGCCAGCAGTCATAGGGACCCCGGGGAGCTGTTTTTT
CASSHRDPGELFF
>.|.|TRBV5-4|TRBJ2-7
TGTGCCAGCAGCTTGGAATGGGGCGGATCCTACGAGCAGTACTTC
CASSLEWGGSYEQYF
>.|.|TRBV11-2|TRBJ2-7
TGTGCCAGCAGCTTAGTGCGGTTTACCTACGAGCAGTACTTC
CASSLVRFTYEQYF
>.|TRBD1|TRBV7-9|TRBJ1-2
TGTGCCAGCAGCTCTAGCTGGGGACAGGGGACCTATGGCTACACCTTC
CASSSSWGQGTYGYTF
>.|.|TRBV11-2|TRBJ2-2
TGTGCCAGCAGCTTAGTTGGGGAAATAGGGGAGCTGTTTTTT
CASSLVGEIGELFF
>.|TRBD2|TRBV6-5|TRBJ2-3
TGTGCCAGCAGTTTGGCTAGCGGCGGTGGAGATACGCAGTATTTT
CASSLASGGGDTQYF
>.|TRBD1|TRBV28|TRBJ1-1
TGTGCCAGCAGTTTGGACAGGCAAGCTTTCTTT
CASSLDRQAFF
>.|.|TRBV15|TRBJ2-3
TGTGCCACCAGCAGATTCCAGGGGGATACGCAGTATTTT
CATSRFQGDTQYF
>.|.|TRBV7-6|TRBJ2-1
TGTGCCCTAAACGGCAATGAGCAGTTCTTC
CALNGNEQFF
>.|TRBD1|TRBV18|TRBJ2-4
TGTGCCAGCTCACCCACGGGACAGGGTGACAAAAACATTCAGTACTTC
CASSPTGQGDKNIQYF
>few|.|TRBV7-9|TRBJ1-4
TGTGCCAGCAGCTTTGATGTGGGGAATGAAAAACTGTTTTTT
CASSFDVGNEKLFF
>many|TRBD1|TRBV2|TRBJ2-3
TGTGCCAGCAGCCCTAGGACAGGGTTTGATACGCAGTATTTT
CASSPRTGFDTQYF
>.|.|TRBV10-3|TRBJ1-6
TGTGCCATCAGTGAGGCAGGGGAAAACTCACCCCTCCACTTT
CAISEAGENSPLHF
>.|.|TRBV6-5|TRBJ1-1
TGTGCCAGCAGTAGAACACCGGGGAACACTGAAGCTTTCTTT
CASSRTPGNTEAFF
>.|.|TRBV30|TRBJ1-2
TGTGCCTGGAGTGTACAGAGAGGTGGCTACACCTTC
CAWSVQRGGYTF
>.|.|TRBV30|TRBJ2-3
TGTGCCCTACTGGATATTAGGAAACCTACAGATACGCAGTATTTT
CALLDIRKPTDTQYF
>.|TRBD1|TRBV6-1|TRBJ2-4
TGTGCCAGCAGTGAAGGACAGGGGGGAAACATTCAGTACTTC
CASSEGQGGNIQYF
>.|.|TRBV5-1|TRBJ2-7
TGCGCCAGCAGCTCTAGAACCGGGACGTCCTCCTACGAGCAGTACTTC
CASSSRTGTSSYEQYF
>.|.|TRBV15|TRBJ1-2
TGTGCCACCAGCAGAGATCTTTTGAACAGTTTTGGCTACACCTTC
CATSRDLLNSFGYTF
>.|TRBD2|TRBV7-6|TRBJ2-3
TGTGCCAGCAGCTTAATGGCGGGAGACCCGGGGGGGACGCAGTATTTT
CASSLMAGDPGGTQYF
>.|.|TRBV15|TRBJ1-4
TGTGCCACCAGCAGAGACCGTACCACTAATGAAAAACTGTTTTTT
CATSRDRTTNEKLFF
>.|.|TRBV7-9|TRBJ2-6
TGTGCCAGCAGCTTTCAGAGCTCTGGGGCCAACGTCCTGACTTTC
CASSFQSSGANVLTF
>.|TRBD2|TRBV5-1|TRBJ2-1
TGCGCCAGCAGCACCCGGACTAGCGGGCCGACACACAATGAGCAGTTCTTC
CASSTRTSGPTHNEQFF
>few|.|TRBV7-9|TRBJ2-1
TGTGCCAGCAGCGCCTACAATGAGCAGTTCTTC
CASSAYNEQFF
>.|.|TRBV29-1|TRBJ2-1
TGCAGCCTTGGCCTTAGTTTAGGAGGTGAGCAGTTCTTC
CSLGLSLGGEQFF
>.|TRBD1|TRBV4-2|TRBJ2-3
TGTGCCAGCAGCCAAACGGGACAGGGGGGCCTCACAGATACGCAGTATTTT
CASSQTGQGGLTDTQYF
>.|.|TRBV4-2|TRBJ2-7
TGTGCCAGCAGCCAAGTGGGGCGTGGCGAGCAGTACTTC
CASSQVGRGEQYF
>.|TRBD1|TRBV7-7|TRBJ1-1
TGTGCTAGCACCGTTGAGGGACAGGGGCCATTTCTGAACACTGAAGCTTTCTTT
CASTVEGQGPFLNTEAFF
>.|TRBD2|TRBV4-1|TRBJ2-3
TGCGCCAGCAGCCAAGGTAGCGGGGGGGCGAGCACAGATACGCAGTATTTT
CASSQGSGGASTDTQYF
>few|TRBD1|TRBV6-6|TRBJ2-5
TGTGCCAGCCTACAGGGGGGCGCGGGGGAGACCCAGTACTTC
CASLQGGAGETQYF